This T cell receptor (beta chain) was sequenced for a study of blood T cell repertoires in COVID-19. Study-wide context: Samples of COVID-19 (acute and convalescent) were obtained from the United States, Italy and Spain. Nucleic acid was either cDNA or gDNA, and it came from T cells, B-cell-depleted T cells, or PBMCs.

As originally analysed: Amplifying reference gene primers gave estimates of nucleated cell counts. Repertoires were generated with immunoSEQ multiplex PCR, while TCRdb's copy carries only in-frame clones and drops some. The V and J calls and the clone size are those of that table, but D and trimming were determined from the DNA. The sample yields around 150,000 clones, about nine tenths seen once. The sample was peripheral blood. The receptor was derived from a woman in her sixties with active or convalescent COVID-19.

The CDR3 sequence is CASSQVVRGNTIYF. The CDR3 DNA follows: TGTGCCAGCAGCCAAGTAGTTCGGGGAAACACCATATATTTT. V is TRBV3-1 (or the pseudogene TRBV3-2) and J is TRBJ1-3; no clear D. Germline loops: CDR1 LGHDT, CDR2 YNNKEL (reference sequence). The CDR3 is 14 residues long. The V end was cut by 1 base, the J end by 4 bases, with 8 bases between.